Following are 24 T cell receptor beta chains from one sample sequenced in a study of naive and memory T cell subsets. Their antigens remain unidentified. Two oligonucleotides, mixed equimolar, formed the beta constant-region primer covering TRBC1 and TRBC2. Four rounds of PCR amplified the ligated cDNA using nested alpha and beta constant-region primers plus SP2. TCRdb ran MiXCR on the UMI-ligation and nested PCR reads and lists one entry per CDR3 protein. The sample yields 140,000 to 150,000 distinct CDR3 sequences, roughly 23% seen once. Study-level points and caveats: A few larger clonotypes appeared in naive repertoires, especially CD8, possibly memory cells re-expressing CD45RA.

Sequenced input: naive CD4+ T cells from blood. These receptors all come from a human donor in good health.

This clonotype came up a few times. The CDR3, as DNA: TGTGCCAGCAGCTTCAGCCTGGGCTCCTACAATGAGCAGTTCTTC. It translates to CASSFSLGSYNEQFF. The chain has TRBV11-2 and TRBJ2-1; the D is unclear. CDR3 length: 15 residues. Germline assignment: CDR1 SGHAT and CDR2 FQNNGV. Trimming stripped 3 bases from V and 0 bases from J, with 9 bases between. Variable domain in full (rest from reference TRBV11-2 and TRBJ2-1): EAGVAQSPRYKIIEKRQSVAFWCNPISGHATLYWYQQILGQGPKLLIQFQNNGVVDDSQLPKDRFSAERLKGVDSTLKIQPAKLEDSAVYLCASSFSLGSYNEQFFGPGTRLTVL.

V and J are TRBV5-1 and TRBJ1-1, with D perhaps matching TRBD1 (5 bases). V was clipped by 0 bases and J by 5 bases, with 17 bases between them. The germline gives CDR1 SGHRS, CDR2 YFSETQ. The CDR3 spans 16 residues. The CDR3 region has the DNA TGCGCCAGCAGCTTGGATTCCATAGGTTGGGGGACTGAAGCTTTCTTT. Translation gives CASSLDSIGWGTEAFF.

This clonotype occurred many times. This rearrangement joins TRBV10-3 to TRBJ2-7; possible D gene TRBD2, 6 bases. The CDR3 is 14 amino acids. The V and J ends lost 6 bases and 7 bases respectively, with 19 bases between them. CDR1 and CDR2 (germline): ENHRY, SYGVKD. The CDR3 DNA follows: TGTGCCATCAGATTCGGCGGGGCGGGGAAAGAGCAGTACTTC. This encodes CAIRFGGAGKEQYF.

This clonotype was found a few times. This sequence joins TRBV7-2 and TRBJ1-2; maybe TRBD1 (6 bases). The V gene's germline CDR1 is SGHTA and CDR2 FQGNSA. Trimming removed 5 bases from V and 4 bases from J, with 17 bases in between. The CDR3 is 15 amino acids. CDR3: CASSPDRIRSYGYTF. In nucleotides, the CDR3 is TGTGCCAGCAGCCCGGACAGAATTAGGTCCTATGGCTACACCTTC. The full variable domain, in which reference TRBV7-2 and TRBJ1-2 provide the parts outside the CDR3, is GAGVSQSPSNKVTEKGKDVELRCDPISGHTALYWYRQSLGQGLEFLIYFQGNSAPDKSGLPSDRFSAERTGGSVSTLTIQRTQQEDSAVYLCASSPDRIRSYGYTFGSGTRLTVV.

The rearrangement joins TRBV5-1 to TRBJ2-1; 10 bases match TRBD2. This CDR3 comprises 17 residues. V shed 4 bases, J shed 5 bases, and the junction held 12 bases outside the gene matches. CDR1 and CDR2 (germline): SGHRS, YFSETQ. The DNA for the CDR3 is TGCGCCAGCAGCCTCCCTCAAACTAGCGGGATAAACAATGAGCAGTTCTTC. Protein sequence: CASSLPQTSGINNEQFF.

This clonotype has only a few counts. DNA of the CDR3: TGTGCCAGCAGCACCCCCAGCTCTGGGGCCAACGTCCTGACTTTC. Protein: CASSTPSSGANVLTF. V and J are TRBV7-2 and TRBJ2-6; D is unclear. This CDR3 has 15 amino acids. CDR1 is SGHTA and CDR2 is FQGNSA in the germline V gene. V lost 5 bases to trimming and J lost 0 bases, with 8 bases between them.

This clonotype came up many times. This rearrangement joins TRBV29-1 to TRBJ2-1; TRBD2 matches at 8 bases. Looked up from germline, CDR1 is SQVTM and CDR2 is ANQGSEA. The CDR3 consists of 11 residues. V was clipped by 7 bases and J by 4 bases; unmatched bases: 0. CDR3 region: CSAGGYNEQFF. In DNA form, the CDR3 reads TGCAGCGCGGGAGGGTACAATGAGCAGTTCTTC.

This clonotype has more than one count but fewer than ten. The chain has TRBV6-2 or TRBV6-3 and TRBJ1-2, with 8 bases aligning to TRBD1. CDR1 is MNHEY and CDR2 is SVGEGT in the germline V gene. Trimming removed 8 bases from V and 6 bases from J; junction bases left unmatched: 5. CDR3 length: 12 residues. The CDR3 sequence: CASDRQGHGYTF. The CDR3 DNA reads TGTGCCAGCGACAGACAGGGGCATGGCTACACCTTC.

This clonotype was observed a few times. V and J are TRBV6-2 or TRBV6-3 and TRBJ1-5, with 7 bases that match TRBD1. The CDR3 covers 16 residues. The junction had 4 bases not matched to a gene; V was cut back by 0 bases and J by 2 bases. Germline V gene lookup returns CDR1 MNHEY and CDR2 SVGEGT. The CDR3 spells CASSYSKGAGNQPQHF. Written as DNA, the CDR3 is TGTGCCAGCAGTTACTCAAAGGGGGCTGGCAATCAGCCCCAGCATTTT.

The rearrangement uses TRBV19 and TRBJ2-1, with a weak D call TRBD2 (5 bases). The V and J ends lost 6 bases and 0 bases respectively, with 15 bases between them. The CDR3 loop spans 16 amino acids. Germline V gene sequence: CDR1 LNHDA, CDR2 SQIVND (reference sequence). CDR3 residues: CASSTDSSSSYNEQFF. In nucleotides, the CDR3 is TGTGCCAGTAGCACGGACTCCTCCTCCTCCTACAATGAGCAGTTCTTC.

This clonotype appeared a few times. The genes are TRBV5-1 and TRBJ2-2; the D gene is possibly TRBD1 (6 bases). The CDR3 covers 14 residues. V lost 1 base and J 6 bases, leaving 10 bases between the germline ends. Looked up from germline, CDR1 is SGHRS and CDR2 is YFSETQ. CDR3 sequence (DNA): TGCGCCAGCAGCTTGACGACAGGTGCCGGGGAGCTGTTTTTT. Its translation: CASSLTTGAGELFF.

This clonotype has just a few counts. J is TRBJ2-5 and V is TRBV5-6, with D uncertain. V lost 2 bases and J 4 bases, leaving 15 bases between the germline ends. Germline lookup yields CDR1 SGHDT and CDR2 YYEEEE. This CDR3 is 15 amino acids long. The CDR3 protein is CASSFRTIKGETQYF. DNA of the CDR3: TGTGCCAGCAGCTTCCGTACCATAAAGGGAGAGACCCAGTACTTC.

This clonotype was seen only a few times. The CDR3 nucleotides read TGTGCCAGCAGTACGGGGCTTGGGAATGAAAAACTGTTTTTT. It translates to CASSTGLGNEKLFF. This sequence joins TRBV12-3 or TRBV12-4 and TRBJ1-4; tentatively, D is TRBD1 (5 bases). Trimming took 5 bases from V and 5 from J, leaving 12 bases between them. The CDR3 extends over 14 amino acids.

The CDR3 bases are TGTGCCAGCACCCCGGGGAAAGGGGACCAGCCCCAGCATTTT. Encoded protein: CASTPGKGDQPQHF. The chain uses TRBV27 and TRBJ1-5; a possible D gene is TRBD1 (5 bases). The CDR3 contains 14 residues. Germline-derived CDR1 and CDR2 are MNHEY and SMNVEV (reference sequence). The germline V and J ends were trimmed by 7 bases and 7 bases, with 17 bases remaining between them.

CDR3 region: CAWSATSRGRGYNEQFF. The CDR3 DNA follows: TGTGCCTGGAGTGCCACTTCTCGGGGGCGCGGGTACAATGAGCAGTTCTTC. This chain links TRBV30 with TRBJ2-1; the D gene could be TRBD1 or TRBD2 (6 bases each). Germline V gene sequence: CDR1 GTSNPN, CDR2 SVGIG (reference sequence). Trimming shortened V by 1 base and J by 4 bases, and 20 bases separated the two germline ends. This CDR3 contains 17 residues.

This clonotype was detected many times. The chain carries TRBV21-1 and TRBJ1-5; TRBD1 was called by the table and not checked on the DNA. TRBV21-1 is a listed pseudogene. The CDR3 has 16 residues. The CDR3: CASSGTGGVSNQPQHF. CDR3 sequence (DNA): TGTGCCAGCAGCGGGACAGGCGGTGTTAGCAATCAGCCCCAGCATTTT.

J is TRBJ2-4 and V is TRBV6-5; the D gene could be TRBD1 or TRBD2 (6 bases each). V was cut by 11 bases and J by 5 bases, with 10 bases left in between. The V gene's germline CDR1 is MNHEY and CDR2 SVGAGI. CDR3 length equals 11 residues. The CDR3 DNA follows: TGTGCCGGGGGCGGGGAAAACATTCAGTACTTC. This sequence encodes CAGGGENIQYF.

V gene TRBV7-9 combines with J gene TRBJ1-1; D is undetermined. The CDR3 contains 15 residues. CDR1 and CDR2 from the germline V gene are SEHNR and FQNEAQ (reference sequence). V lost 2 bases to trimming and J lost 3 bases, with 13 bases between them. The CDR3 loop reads CASSLRSGKDTEAFF. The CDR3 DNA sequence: TGTGCCAGCAGCTTAAGAAGTGGGAAGGACACTGAAGCTTTCTTT.

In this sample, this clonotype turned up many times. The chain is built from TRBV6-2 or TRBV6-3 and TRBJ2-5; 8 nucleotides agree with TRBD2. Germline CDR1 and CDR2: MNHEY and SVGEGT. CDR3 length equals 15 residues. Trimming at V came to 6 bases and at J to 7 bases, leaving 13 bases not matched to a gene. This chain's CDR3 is CASSPTRSAGGTQYF. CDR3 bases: TGTGCCAGCAGCCCAACTCGGAGTGCGGGGGGGACCCAGTACTTC.

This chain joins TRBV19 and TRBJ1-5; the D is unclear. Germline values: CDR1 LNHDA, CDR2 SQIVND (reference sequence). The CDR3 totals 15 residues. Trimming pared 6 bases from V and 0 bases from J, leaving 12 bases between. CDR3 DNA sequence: TGTGCCAGTAGGTCCCCCTCATATAGCAATCAGCCCCAGCATTTT. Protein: CASRSPSYSNQPQHF.

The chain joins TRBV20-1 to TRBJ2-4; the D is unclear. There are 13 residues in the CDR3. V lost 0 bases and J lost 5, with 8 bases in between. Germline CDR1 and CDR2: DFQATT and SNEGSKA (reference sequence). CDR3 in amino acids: CSARDLQENIQYF. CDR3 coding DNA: TGCAGTGCTAGAGACTTGCAGGAAAACATTCAGTACTTC.

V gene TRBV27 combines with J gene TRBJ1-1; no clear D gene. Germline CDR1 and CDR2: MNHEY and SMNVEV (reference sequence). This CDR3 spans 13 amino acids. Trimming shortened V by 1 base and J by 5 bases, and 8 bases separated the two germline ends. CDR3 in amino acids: CASSLYQETEAFF. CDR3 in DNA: TGTGCCAGCAGTTTATACCAGGAGACTGAAGCTTTCTTT.

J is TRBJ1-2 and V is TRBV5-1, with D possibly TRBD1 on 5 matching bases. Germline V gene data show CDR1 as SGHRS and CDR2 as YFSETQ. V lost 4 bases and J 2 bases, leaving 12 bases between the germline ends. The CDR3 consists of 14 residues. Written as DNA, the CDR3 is TGCGCCAGCAGCGGGGACTCCTTAAACTATGGCTACACCTTC. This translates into CASSGDSLNYGYTF.

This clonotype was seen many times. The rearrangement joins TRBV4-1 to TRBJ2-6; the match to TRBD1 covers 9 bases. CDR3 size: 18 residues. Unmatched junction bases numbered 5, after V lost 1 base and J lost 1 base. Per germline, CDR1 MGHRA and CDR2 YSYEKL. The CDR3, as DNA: TGCGCCAGCAGCCAAGTTCCGGGACAGGGATCTGGGGCCAACGTCCTGACTTTC. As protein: CASSQVPGQGSGANVLTF.